Listed below are T cell receptor beta chains from one sample, sequenced in a study of T cells in Graves' hyperthyroidism and ophthalmopathy. TCRdb fed the multiplex PCR reads into MiXCR, producing one record per CDR3 protein. The repertoire has hundreds of thousands of distinct CDR3 sequences, approximately 15% of them found once; the top ten carry 10%. Input material: blood. The receptors originated from a woman aged 18-29 years with Graves' hyperthyroidism. Each CDR3 is given with its conserved first and last residue. The D gene is left open where the match is weak. Some rows mark clone size as missing; the rest say once, few, many or name a class of expanded clone.

v_gene	d_gene	abundance	j_gene	CDR3nt	CDR3aa
TRBV7-2	.	many	TRBJ2-1	TGTGCCAGCACCTCCCAACCGGGGATTGGAAATGAGCAGTTCTTC	CASTSQPGIGNEQFF
TRBV30	.	many	TRBJ2-2	TGTGCCTGGAGTAGCCTCGGGTCGTACACCGGGGAGCTGTTTTTT	CAWSSLGSYTGELFF
TRBV12-3/TRBV12-4	TRBD1	many	TRBJ2-3	TGTGCCAGCAGTCCCTTGGGGACAGGGGGGGGAGATACGCAGTATTTT	CASSPLGTGGGDTQYF
TRBV10-1	TRBD2	.	TRBJ2-1	TGCGCCAGCAGTGAGTCGGTTTTGGGTAGCGGGGGGGCCAGTGAGCAGTTCTTC	CASSESVLGSGGASEQFF
TRBV13	TRBD2	.	TRBJ2-1	TGTGCCAGCAGCTTACTGGGGGGGAGGGCCTTCTACAATGAGCAGTTCTTC	CASSLLGGRAFYNEQFF
TRBV6-1	.	few	TRBJ1-3	TGTGCCAGCAGTCAGAGGTCTGGAAACACCATATATTTT	CASSQRSGNTIYF
TRBV10-3	TRBD1	many	TRBJ1-2	TGTGCCATCAGTGAGCGGGGGACAGGGAGTGACTACACCTTC	CAISERGTGSDYTF
TRBV7-8	TRBD2	.	TRBJ2-1	TGTGCCAGCAGCTTCTTAGCGGGAGGGACCTACAATGAGCAGTTCTTC	CASSFLAGGTYNEQFF
TRBV19	.	.	TRBJ1-2	TGTGCCAGTAGTATCCGGTTTGGAGGGCCAATTGGCTACACCTTC	CASSIRFGGPIGYTF
TRBV5-1	.	.	TRBJ2-2	TGCGCCAGCAGCCCTACATCAACAGGGCTAGAAACCGGGGAGCTGTTTTTT	CASSPTSTGLETGELFF
TRBV27	.	many	TRBJ1-1	TGTGCCAGCAGTCGCGACAGAAGGACTGAAGCTTTCTTT	CASSRDRRTEAFF
TRBV19	.	.	TRBJ2-4	TGTGCCAGTAGTATAGCGGCAGGGGCAAAAAACATTCAGTACTTC	CASSIAAGAKNIQYF